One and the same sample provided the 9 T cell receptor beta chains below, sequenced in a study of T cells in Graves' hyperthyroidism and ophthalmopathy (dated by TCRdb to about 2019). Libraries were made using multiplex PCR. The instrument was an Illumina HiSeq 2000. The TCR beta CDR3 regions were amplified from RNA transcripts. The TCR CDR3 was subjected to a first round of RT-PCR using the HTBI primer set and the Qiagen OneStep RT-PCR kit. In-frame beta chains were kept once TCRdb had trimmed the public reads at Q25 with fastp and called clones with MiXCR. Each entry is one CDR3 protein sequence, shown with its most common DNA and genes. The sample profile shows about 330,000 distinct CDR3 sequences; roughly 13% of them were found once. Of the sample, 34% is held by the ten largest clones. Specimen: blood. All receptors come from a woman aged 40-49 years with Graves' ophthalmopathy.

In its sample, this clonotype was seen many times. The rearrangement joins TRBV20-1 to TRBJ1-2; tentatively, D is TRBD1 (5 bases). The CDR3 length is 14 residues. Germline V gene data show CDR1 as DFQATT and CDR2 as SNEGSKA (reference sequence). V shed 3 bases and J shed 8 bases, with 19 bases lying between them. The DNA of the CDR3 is TGCAGTGCTAGCCTCGTTGCTGGACGGACAGGCTACACCTTC. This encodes CSASLVAGRTGYTF.

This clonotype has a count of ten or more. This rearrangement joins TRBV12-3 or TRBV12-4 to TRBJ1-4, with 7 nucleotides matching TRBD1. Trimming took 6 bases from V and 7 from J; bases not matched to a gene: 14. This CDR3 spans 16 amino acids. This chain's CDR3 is CASSRGIGTAFEKLFF. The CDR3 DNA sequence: TGTGCCAGCAGCCGAGGGATTGGGACAGCCTTTGAAAAACTGTTTTTT.

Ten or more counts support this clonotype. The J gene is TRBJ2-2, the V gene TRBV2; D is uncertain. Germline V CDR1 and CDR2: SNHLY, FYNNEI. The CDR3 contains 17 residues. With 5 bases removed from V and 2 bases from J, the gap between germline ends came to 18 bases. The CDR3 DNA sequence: TGTGCCAGCAGTCTATGGGCTATCCTATCTAACACCGGGGAGCTGTTTTTT. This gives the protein CASSLWAILSNTGELFF.

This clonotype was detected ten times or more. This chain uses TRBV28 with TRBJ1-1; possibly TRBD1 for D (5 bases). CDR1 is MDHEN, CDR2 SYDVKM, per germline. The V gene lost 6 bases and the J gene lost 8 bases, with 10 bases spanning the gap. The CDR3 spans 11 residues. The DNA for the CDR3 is TGTGCCAGCAGACTCGACAGAGAAGCTTTCTTT. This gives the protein CASRLDREAFF.

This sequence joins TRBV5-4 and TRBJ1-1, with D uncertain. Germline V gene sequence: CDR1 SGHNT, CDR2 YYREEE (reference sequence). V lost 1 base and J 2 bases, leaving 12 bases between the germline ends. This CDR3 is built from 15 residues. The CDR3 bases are TGTGCCAGCAGCTTGATTGGTCATGAAAACACTGAAGCTTTCTTT. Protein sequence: CASSLIGHENTEAFF.

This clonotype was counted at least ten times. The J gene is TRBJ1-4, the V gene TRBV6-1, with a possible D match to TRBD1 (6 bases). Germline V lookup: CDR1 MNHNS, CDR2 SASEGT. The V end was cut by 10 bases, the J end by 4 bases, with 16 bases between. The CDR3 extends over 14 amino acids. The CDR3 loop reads CATQKGGGNEKLFF. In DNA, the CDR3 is TGTGCCACCCAGAAGGGAGGGGGTAATGAAAAACTGTTTTTT.

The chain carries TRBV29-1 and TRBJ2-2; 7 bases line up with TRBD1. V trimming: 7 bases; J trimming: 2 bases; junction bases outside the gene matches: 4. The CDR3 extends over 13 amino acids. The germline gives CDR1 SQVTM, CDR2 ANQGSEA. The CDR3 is CSGGTDNTGELFF. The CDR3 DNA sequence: TGCAGCGGGGGGACAGATAACACCGGGGAGCTGTTTTTT.

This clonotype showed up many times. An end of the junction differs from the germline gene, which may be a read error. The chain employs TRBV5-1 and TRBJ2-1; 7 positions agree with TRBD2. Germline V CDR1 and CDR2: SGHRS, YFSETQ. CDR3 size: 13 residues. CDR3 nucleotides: TGTGCCAGCTCTAGCGGCCCCTACAATGAGCAGTTCTTC. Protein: CASSSGPYNEQFF.

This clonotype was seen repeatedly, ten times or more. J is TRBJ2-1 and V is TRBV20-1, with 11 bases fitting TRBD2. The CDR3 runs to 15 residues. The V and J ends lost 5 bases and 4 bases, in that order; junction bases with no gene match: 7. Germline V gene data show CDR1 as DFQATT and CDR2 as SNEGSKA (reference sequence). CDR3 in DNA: TGCAGTGCTGCAACTAGCGGGGGTTGGTACAATGAGCAGTTCTTC. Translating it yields CSAATSGGWYNEQFF.